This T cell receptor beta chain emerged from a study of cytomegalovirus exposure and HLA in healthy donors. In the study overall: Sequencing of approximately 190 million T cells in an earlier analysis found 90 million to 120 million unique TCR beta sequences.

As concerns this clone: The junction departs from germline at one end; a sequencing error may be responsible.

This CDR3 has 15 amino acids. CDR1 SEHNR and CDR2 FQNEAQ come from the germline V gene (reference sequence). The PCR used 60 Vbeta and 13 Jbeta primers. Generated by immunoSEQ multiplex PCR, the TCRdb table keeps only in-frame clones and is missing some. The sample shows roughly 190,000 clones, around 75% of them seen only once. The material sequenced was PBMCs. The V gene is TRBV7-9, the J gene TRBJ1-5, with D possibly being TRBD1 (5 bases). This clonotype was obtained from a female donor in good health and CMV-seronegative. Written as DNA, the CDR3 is TGTTCCAGCAGCTTAGGTCAGGGCGGCAATCAGCCCCAGCATTTT. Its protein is CSSSLGQGGNQPQHF.